This T cell receptor (beta chain) comes out of a study of OX40 agonist ivuxolimab in advanced cancers. Study-level information: Patients were about 83% male with ages roughly 20 to 90, mean about 60. General study results and limits: CD8+ T cells were the subset that, on average, had more expanded clones than CD4+.

Germline CDR1 SNHLY, CDR2 FYNNEI. J was trimmed by 4 bases and V by 1 base; bases with no gene match: 2. There are 15 residues in the CDR3. Sequencing was performed with immunoSEQ multiplex PCR; in TCRdb, only in-frame clones are kept and a portion is missing. This sample has under 75,000 clones, with about 91% found just once. This clone was counted once. Its antigen is unidentified. This clonotype was sampled from an adult with an advanced solid tumor such as melanoma, head and neck, liver or kidney cancer. The source was CD4+ or CD8+ T cells sorted from blood, collected in a trial of the OX40 agonist ivuxolimab. This chain connects TRBV2 to TRBJ2-1, with 9 bases lining up with TRBD2. CDR3 coding DNA: TGTGCCAGCAGTGAAGAAGCGGGAGGTTACAATGAGCAGTTCTTC. Translation: CASSEEAGGYNEQFF.